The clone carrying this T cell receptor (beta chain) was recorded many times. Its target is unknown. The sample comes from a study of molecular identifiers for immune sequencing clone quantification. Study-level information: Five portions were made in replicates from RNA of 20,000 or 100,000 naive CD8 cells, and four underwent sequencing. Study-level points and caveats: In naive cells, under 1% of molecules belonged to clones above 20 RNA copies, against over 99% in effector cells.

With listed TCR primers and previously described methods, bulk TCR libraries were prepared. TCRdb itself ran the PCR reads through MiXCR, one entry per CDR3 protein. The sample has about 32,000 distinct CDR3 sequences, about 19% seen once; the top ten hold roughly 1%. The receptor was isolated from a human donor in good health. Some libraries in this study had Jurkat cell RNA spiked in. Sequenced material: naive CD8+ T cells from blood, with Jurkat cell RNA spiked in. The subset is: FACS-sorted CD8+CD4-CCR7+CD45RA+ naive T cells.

CDR3 sequence (DNA): TGTGCCAGCAGTTACTCACCAGCGGGTCGCTACGAGCAGTACTTC. Encoded protein: CASSYSPAGRYEQYF. The chain is built from TRBV6-6 and TRBJ2-7, with D perhaps matching TRBD2 (6 bases). The CDR3 is 15 amino acids. CDR1 is MNHNY, CDR2 SVGAGI, per germline (reference sequence). V was shortened by 0 bases and J by 3 bases, with 12 bases between the two germline ends.